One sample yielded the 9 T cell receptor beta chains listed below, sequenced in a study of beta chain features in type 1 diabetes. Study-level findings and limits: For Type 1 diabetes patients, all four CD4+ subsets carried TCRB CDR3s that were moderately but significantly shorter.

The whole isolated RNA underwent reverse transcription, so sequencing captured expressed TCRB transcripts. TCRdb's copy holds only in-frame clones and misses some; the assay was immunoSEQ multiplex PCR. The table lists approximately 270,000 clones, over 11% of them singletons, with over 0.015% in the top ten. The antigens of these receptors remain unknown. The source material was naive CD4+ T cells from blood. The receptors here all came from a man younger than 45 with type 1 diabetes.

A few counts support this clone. CDR3 protein: CASSESAGGGGYTF. CDR3 coding DNA: TGTGCCAGCAGTGAATCAGCGGGGGGCGGCGGCTACACCTTC. The J gene is TRBJ1-2, the V gene TRBV25-1, with a tentative D call TRBD1 (6 bases). V was trimmed by 1 base and J by 8 bases, leaving 14 bases between them. The CDR3 is 14 amino acids. Germline V gene data show CDR1 as MGHDK and CDR2 as SYGVNS.

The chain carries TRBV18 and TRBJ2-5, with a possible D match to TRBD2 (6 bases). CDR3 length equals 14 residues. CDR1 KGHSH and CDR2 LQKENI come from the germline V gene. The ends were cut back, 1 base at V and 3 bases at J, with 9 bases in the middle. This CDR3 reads CASSPLPGEETQYF. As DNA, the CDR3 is TGTGCCAGCTCACCACTCCCGGGGGAAGAGACCCAGTACTTC.

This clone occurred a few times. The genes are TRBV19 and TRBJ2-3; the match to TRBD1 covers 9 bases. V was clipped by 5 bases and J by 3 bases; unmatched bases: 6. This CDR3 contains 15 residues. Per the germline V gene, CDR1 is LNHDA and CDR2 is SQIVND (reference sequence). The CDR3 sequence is CASSSRQGVTDTQYF. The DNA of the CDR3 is TGTGCCAGTAGTTCCAGACAGGGGGTAACAGATACGCAGTATTTT.

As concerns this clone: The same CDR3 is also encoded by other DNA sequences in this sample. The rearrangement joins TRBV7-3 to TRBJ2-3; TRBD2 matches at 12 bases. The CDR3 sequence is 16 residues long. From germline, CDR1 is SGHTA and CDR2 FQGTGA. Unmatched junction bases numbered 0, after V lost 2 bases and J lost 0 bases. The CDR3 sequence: CASSLGLAGSTDTQYF. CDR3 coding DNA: TGTGCCAGCAGCTTAGGACTAGCGGGGAGCACAGATACGCAGTATTTT.

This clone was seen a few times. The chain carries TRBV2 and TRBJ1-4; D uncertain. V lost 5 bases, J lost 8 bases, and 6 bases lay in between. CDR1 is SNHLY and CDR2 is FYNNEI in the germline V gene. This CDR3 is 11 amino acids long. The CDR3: CASSYTEKLFF. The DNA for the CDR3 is TGTGCCAGCAGTTACACGGAAAAACTGTTTTTT.

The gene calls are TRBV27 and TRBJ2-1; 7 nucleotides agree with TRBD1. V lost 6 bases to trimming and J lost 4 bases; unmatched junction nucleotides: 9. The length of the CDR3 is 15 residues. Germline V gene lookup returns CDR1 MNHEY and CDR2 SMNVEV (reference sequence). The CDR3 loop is CASRSGGAPYNEQFF. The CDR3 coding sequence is TGTGCCAGCAGGTCAGGGGGTGCTCCTTACAATGAGCAGTTCTTC.

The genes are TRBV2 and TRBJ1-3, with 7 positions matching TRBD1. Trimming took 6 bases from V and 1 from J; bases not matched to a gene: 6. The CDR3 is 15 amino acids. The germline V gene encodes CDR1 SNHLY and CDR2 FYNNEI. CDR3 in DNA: TGTGCCAGCAGCGACCAGGGGGGTTCTGGAAACACCATATATTTT. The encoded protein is CASSDQGGSGNTIYF.

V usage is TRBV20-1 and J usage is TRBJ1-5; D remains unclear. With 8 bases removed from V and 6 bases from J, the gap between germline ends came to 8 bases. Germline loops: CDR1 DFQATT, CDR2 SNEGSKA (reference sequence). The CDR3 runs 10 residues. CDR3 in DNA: TGCAGTTCCCGGGGTCAGCCCCAGCATTTT. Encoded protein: CSSRGQPQHF.

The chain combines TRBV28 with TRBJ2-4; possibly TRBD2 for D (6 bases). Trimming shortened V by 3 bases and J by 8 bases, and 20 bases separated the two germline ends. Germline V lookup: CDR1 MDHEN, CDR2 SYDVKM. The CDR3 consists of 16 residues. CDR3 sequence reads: CASSFQEASGGDIQYF. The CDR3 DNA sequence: TGTGCCAGCAGTTTTCAGGAGGCATCAGGAGGGGACATTCAGTACTTC.